Shown below are 11 T cell receptor beta chains from a single sample sequenced in a study of T cells in Graves' hyperthyroidism and ophthalmopathy. RNA transcripts gave rise to amplified TCR beta CDR3 regions. HTBI primers were employed in a first-round RT-PCR of the TCR CDR3. TCRdb ran MiXCR on the multiplex PCR reads and lists one entry per CDR3 protein. Among some 440,000 distinct CDR3 sequences listed, 15% to 17% were seen once. The sequenced sample was blood. The receptor source for this set is a woman aged 18-29 years with Graves' hyperthyroidism.

V is TRBV14 and J is TRBJ2-5; no clear D gene. V lost 0 bases and J 4 bases, leaving 6 bases between the germline ends. Germline CDR1 and CDR2: SGHDN and FVKESK. The CDR3 is 13 amino acids. CDR3 in DNA: TGTGCCAGCAGCCAAGATCTCATAGAGACCCAGTACTTC. This codes for CASSQDLIETQYF. Filled out from reference TRBV14 and TRBJ2-5, the complete variable domain reads EAGVTQFPSHSVIEKGQTVTLRCDPISGHDNLYWYRRVMGKEIKFLLHFVKESKQDESGMPNNRFLAERTGGTYSTLKVQPAELEDSGVYFCASSQDLIETQYFGPGTRLLVL.

The sample holds many counts of this clonotype. V gene TRBV13 combines with J gene TRBJ2-3, with 7 bases matching TRBD1. Germline values: CDR1 PRHDT, CDR2 FYEKMQ (reference sequence). The CDR3 is 17 residues long. Losses at the gene ends were 0 bases for V and 0 bases for J; bases not matched to a gene: 6. This CDR3 is CASSLGLTGRSTDTQYF. In nucleotides, the CDR3 is TGTGCCAGCAGCTTAGGTTTGACAGGGCGGAGCACAGATACGCAGTATTTT.

This clonotype was seen a few times. The gene calls are TRBV10-3 and TRBJ1-5, with TRBD1 identical over 8 bases. The length of the CDR3 is 16 residues. V lost 3 bases to trimming and J lost 3 bases; unmatched junction nucleotides: 7. Per germline, CDR1 ENHRY and CDR2 SYGVKD. This CDR3 reads CAISDPTGAFNQPQHF. The CDR3 DNA is TGTGCCATCAGTGATCCGACAGGGGCATTCAATCAGCCCCAGCATTTT.

Remarks on this clonotype: The conserved phenylalanine or tryptophan is not found at the CDR3 terminus, so this likely reflects a read error. The rearrangement uses TRBV12-3 or TRBV12-4 and TRBJ1-6; the D is unclear. This CDR3 has 14 residues. The CDR3 is CASSLGRLNPPLHL. In nucleotides, the CDR3 is TGTGCCAGCAGTTTAGGCAGGCTTAATCCACCCCTCCACCTT.

The table lists this clonotype with many counts. V gene TRBV2 combines with J gene TRBJ2-7; possibly TRBD1 for D (6 bases). Germline values: CDR1 SNHLY, CDR2 FYNNEI. This CDR3 spans 11 amino acids. With 6 bases removed from V and 3 bases from J, the gap between germline ends came to 6 bases. CDR3 in amino acids: CASRDSYEQYF. The CDR3 DNA follows: TGTGCCAGCAGGGACAGCTACGAGCAGTACTTC.

This clonotype occurred a few times. V usage is TRBV7-9 and J usage is TRBJ2-1; 12 nucleotides line up with TRBD1. CDR3 length: 14 residues. V was clipped by 5 bases and J by 10 bases; unmatched bases: 6. The V gene's germline CDR1 is SEHNR and CDR2 FQNEAQ (reference sequence). In nucleotides, the CDR3 is TGTGCCAGCAGCCACCGGGACAGGGGGCTAGAGCAGTTCTTC. Protein product: CASSHRDRGLEQFF.

V gene TRBV6-1 combines with J gene TRBJ1-2; D uncertain. V was shortened by 5 bases and J by 2 bases, with 12 bases between the two germline ends. Germline V CDR1 and CDR2: MNHNS, SASEGT. The CDR3 has 14 amino acids. The DNA of the CDR3 is TGTGCCAGCAGTAACGGGGTATCCAACTATGGCTACACCTTC. Its protein product is CASSNGVSNYGYTF.

This chain joins TRBV3-1 and TRBJ2-7, with a tentative D call TRBD2 (5 bases). CDR3 length equals 14 residues. Trimming took off 2 bases at V and 5 bases at J, with 13 bases between the two ends. Germline CDR1 and CDR2: LGHDT and YNNKEL (reference sequence). CDR3 nucleotides: TGTGCCAGCAGCCAATGGTCAAGCGGCGACGAGCAGTACTTC. As protein: CASSQWSSGDEQYF.

Many counts were recorded for this clonotype. This rearrangement joins TRBV7-2 to TRBJ2-7; D perhaps matches TRBD2 (6 bases). Germline loops: CDR1 SGHTA, CDR2 FQGNSA. Trimming took off 1 base at V and 2 bases at J, with 12 bases between the two ends. This CDR3 is built from 15 residues. The CDR3 coding sequence is TGTGCCAGCAGCTTAGGGGGGACTCTTACCTACGAGCAGTACTTC. It codes for CASSLGGTLTYEQYF.

This clonotype has just a few counts. This chain connects TRBV3-2 to TRBJ1-3. TRBV3-2 is classified as a pseudogene. The length of the CDR3 is 15 residues. The CDR3 loop reads CASSRGRLSGNTIYF. CDR3 DNA: TGTGCCAGCAGCCGGGGCCGTCTCTCTGGAAACACCATATATTTT.

At least ten counts were recorded for this clonotype. J is TRBJ2-2 and V is TRBV11-3; the D gene could be TRBD1 or TRBD2 (7 bases each). The CDR3 is 14 amino acids. The ends were cut back, 5 bases at V and 5 bases at J, with 12 bases in the middle. Germline loops: CDR1 SGHNT, CDR2 YENEEA. The CDR3 DNA reads TGTGCCAGCAGCGCCAGGGGGGGGACCGGGGAGCTGTTTTTT. Protein product: CASSARGGTGELFF.